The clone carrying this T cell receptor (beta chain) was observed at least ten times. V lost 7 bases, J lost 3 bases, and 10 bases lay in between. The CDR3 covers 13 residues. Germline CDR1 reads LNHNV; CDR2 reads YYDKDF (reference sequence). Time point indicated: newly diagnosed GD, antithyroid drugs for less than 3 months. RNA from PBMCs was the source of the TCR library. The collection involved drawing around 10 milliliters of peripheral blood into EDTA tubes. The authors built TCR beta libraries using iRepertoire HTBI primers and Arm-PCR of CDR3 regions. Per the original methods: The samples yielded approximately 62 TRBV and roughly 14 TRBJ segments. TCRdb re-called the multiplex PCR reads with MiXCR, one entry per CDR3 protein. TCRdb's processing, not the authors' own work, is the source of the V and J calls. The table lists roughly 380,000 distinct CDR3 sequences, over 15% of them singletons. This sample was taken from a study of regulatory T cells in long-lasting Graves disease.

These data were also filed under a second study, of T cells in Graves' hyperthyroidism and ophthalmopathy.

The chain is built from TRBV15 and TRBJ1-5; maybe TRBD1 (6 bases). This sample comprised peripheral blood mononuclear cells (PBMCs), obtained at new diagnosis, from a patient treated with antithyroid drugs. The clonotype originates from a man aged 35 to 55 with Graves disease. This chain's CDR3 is CATTGHYNQPQHF. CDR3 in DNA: TGTGCCACCACGGGACACTACAATCAGCCCCAGCATTTT.